These 7 T cell receptor beta chains were all obtained from the same sample, sequenced in a study of T cells expressing NK-cell markers. From its re-call of the 5' RACE reads, TCRdb lists each CDR3 protein once, without DNA. The sample has 20,000 or so distinct CDR3 sequences. The sample was blood T cells: a sorted CD56 or NKG2C T cell subset, CD4+ or CD8+ T cells, or bulk PBMC T cells (not recorded which). Receptors were obtained from a man aged 18 to 70 in good health.

This rearrangement joins TRBV15 to TRBJ2-1; no DNA is available, so the TRBD2 call from TCRdb remains unchecked. Germline CDR1 and CDR2: LNHNV and YYDKDF (reference sequence). The CDR3 has 16 residues. The CDR3 protein is CATSIAVGGGYNEQFF.

This rearrangement joins TRBV20-1 to TRBJ2-5; absent DNA, TCRdb's TRBD2 call cannot be checked. Looked up from germline, CDR1 is DFQATT and CDR2 is SNEGSKA (reference sequence). This CDR3 has 15 residues. The CDR3 loop reads CSAMSFRGSQETQYF.

The chain has TRBV7-9 and TRBJ2-7. The length of the CDR3 is 14 residues. CDR1 and CDR2 (germline): SEHNR, FQNEAQ (reference sequence). Here the CDR3 reads CASSLPGSSYEQYF.

V and J are TRBV5-1 and TRBJ2-3. Germline V gene lookup returns CDR1 SGHRS and CDR2 YFSETQ. The CDR3 is 14 amino acids. The CDR3 spells CASSLAQETDTQYF.

The chain carries TRBV4-1 and TRBJ2-5. The CDR3 is 15 amino acids. Germline assignment: CDR1 MGHRA and CDR2 YSYEKL. CDR3 region: CASSLGVQPQETQYF.

The rearrangement joins TRBV20-1 to TRBJ2-3. Germline CDR1 and CDR2: DFQATT and SNEGSKA (reference sequence). This CDR3 is built from 12 residues. The CDR3: CSATGIGDTQYF.

The chain recombines TRBV14 with TRBJ2-1; there is no DNA to check the TCRdb D call of TRBD1. The CDR3 is made up of 12 amino acids. CDR1 and CDR2 from the germline V gene are SGHDN and FVKESK. The CDR3 spells CASSRTDNEQFF. The variable domain in full, completed from reference TRBV14 and TRBJ2-1, reads EAGVTQFPSHSVIEKGQTVTLRCDPISGHDNLYWYRRVMGKEIKFLLHFVKESKQDESGMPNNRFLAERTGGTYSTLKVQPAELEDSGVYFCASSRTDNEQFFGPGTRLTVL.